A selection of T cell receptor beta chains follows, all from one sample in a study of radiation and T cells in renal cell carcinoma. Generated by immunoSEQ multiplex PCR, the TCRdb table keeps only in-frame clones and is missing some. The sample shows under 100,000 clones, 84% of them seen only once. The source was blood, collected from a patient whose treatment included radiotherapy and nephrectomy. The receptor set was obtained from a man in his sixties with renal cell carcinoma. Both conserved end residues are part of each CDR3. D genes are given only for firm matches. Rows may omit the clone size; those that give it use once, few, many or a size class.

len	abundance	d_gene	j_gene	v_gene	CDR3nt	CDR3aa
12	.	.	TRBJ2-3	TRBV5-1	TGCGCCAGCAGCGTAAACACAGATACGCAGTATTTT	CASSVNTDTQYF
13	.	TRBD2	TRBJ2-7	TRBV19	TGTGCCAGTAGTACGACTAGCCTACGCGAGCAGTACTTC	CASSTTSLREQYF
17	.	TRBD2	TRBJ2-7	TRBV23-1	TGCGCCAGCAGTCAAAACCGCTTTAGCGGGAAGCTCTACGAGCAGTACTTC	CASSQNRFSGKLYEQYF
14	.	TRBD2	TRBJ2-1	TRBV2	TGTGCCAGCAATCCCGCTAGCGGCCGCAATGAGCAGTTCTTC	CASNPASGRNEQFF
15	.	.	TRBJ2-1	TRBV30	TGTGCCTGGAAGGGGGGCCCTACCCTTTTCAATGAGCAGTTCTTC	CAWKGGPTLFNEQFF
17	.	TRBD2	TRBJ2-1	TRBV4-1	TGCGCCAGCAGCCAAGCTTGGGGTAGCGGGAGGGCCTATGAGCAGTTCTTC	CASSQAWGSGRAYEQFF
12	.	TRBD1	TRBJ2-5	TRBV29-1	TGCAGCGTTGGGGACAGGGGTGGGACCCAGTACTTC	CSVGDRGGTQYF
16	once	TRBD1	TRBJ2-4	TRBV19	TGTGCCAGTAGTGATAGACAGGGCTCTGACAAAAACATTCAGTACTTC	CASSDRQGSDKNIQYF
16	.	.	TRBJ2-7	TRBV11-2	TGTGCCAGCACCAACTATGGGCGGGGCTCATACTACGAGCAGTACTTC	CASTNYGRGSYYEQYF
18	.	TRBD2	TRBJ2-7	TRBV5-1	TGCGCCAGCAGCTTAGGGGAAAATGGACTAGCAATAGCCTACGAGCAGTACTTC	CASSLGENGLAIAYEQYF
18	.	.	TRBJ2-3	TRBV4-2	TGTGCCAGCAGCCAAACCCTACGAAGGAGACTTACCACAGATACGCAGTATTTT	CASSQTLRRRLTTDTQYF
18	.	.	TRBJ2-3	TRBV2	TGTGCCAGCAGTGAAGCGCTTCCGTGGGCAGGCAGCACAGATACGCAGTATTTT	CASSEALPWAGSTDTQYF
16	.	.	TRBJ2-5	TRBV14	TGTGCCAGCAGCCGGGGAGCTTTCAAGTACCAAGAGACCCAGTACTTC	CASSRGAFKYQETQYF
14	.	.	TRBJ1-1	TRBV7-2	TGTGCCAGCAGCTCCCGGGACACCCGGACTGAAGCTTTCTTT	CASSSRDTRTEAFF
14	.	.	TRBJ2-3	TRBV18	TGTGCCAGCTCACCAGCGGGTGTGACAGATACGCAGTATTTT	CASSPAGVTDTQYF
14	.	TRBD2	TRBJ2-1	TRBV6-5	TGTGCCAGCAGTCCTGGACTAGCGGGAGTTGAGCAGTTCTTC	CASSPGLAGVEQFF
14	.	.	TRBJ1-1	TRBV28	TGTGCCAGCAGCCTCCGACCTTTGAACACTGAAGCTTTCTTT	CASSLRPLNTEAFF
14	.	.	TRBJ2-7	TRBV27	TGTGCCAGCAGTTTCTCACGGAACTCCTACGAGCAGTACTTC	CASSFSRNSYEQYF
17	.	.	TRBJ1-2	TRBV7-2	TGTGCCAGCAGCTTAGCAAGGGTAGGCCGCGGGAACTATGGCTACACCTTC	CASSLARVGRGNYGYTF